The rows below give T cell receptor beta chains drawn from one sample of a study of cytomegalovirus exposure and HLA in healthy donors. Some clones are missing from TCRdb's copy, which holds only in-frame ones; the method was immunoSEQ multiplex PCR. Here the sample spans tens of thousands of clones, roughly 68% being singletons. The sequenced material came from PBMCs. These receptors came from a woman aged 50 to 65 in good health and CMV-seronegative. Both conserved end residues are part of each CDR3. A D gene is named only where the DNA matches it firmly. Clone size is stated in some rows and not others, as once, few, many or a class when expanded.

J,D,size,V,CDR3,DNA
TRBJ1-2,NA,NA,TRBV28,CASRPTGQNYGYTF,TGTGCCAGCAGACCTACGGGACAAAACTATGGCTACACCTTC
TRBJ2-1,TRBD2,few,TRBV28,CASSFRTSGRSYNEQFF,TGTGCCAGCAGTTTTCGGACTAGCGGGAGGAGCTACAATGAGCAGTTCTTC
TRBJ2-5,NA,NA,TRBV7-8,CASSLVQVDWGHQYF,TGTGCCAGCAGCTTAGTTCAGGTCGATTGGGGCCACCAGTACTTC
TRBJ1-3,NA,NA,TRBV9,CASSVLDLGNTIYF,TGTGCCAGCAGCGTTCTAGACCTGGGAAACACCATATATTTT
TRBJ1-1,NA,NA,TRBV6-6,CASRQQVPNTEAFF,TGTGCCAGCAGACAACAGGTCCCGAACACTGAAGCTTTCTTT
TRBJ2-1,NA,NA,TRBV20-1,CSADDAGEQFF,TGCAGTGCTGACGACGCGGGTGAGCAGTTCTTC
TRBJ2-7,TRBD2,NA,TRBV5-6,CASRLAGDARYYEQYF,TGTGCCAGCAGACTAGCGGGAGATGCACGCTATTACGAGCAGTACTTC
TRBJ1-5,NA,NA,TRBV5-6,CASRPWGADQPQHF,TGTGCCAGCCGTCCATGGGGCGCGGATCAGCCCCAGCATTTT
TRBJ2-3,NA,NA,TRBV29-1,CSVGQRSPTDTQYF,TGCAGCGTTGGTCAGCGGAGTCCCACAGATACGCAGTATTTT
TRBJ2-3,TRBD1,NA,TRBV6-5,CASSRDRRTDTQYF,TGTGCCAGCAGTAGGGACAGGCGCACAGATACGCAGTATTTT
TRBJ1-1,NA,NA,TRBV6-5,CASSSAGAEAFF,TGTGCCAGCAGCTCCGCCGGGGCTGAAGCTTTCTTT
TRBJ2-5,NA,NA,TRBV25-1,CASSADERGRQYF,TGTGCCAGCAGTGCAGACGAGCGTGGAAGGCAGTACTTC
TRBJ2-7,NA,few,TRBV5-1,CASSLEPDYEQYF,TGCGCCAGCAGCTTGGAACCAGACTACGAGCAGTACTTC
TRBJ1-1,TRBD1,few,TRBV13,CASSSGQGNTEAFF,TGTGCCAGCAGCTCGGGACAGGGGAACACTGAAGCTTTCTTT
TRBJ1-3,TRBD1,few,TRBV10-3,CAISSTGTGNTIYF,TGTGCCATCAGCTCGACAGGGACCGGAAACACCATATATTTT
TRBJ1-1,NA,few,TRBV29-1,CSVLVQVNTEAFF,TGCAGCGTGCTAGTACAAGTGAACACTGAAGCTTTCTTT
TRBJ2-5,NA,NA,TRBV7-2,CASSLGMETQYF,TGTGCCAGCAGCTTAGGTATGGAGACCCAGTACTTC
TRBJ1-1,NA,few,TRBV14,CATSLFGSNTEAFF,TGTGCCACCTCCCTATTTGGGAGTAACACTGAAGCTTTCTTT
TRBJ2-3,TRBD2,NA,TRBV4-3,CASSQTRLAGDTQYF,TGCGCCAGCAGCCAAACCCGACTAGCTGGGGATACGCAGTATTTT
TRBJ1-5,NA,few,TRBV7-9,CASSLGQSKDQPQHF,TGTGCCAGCAGCTTAGGCCAGTCCAAAGATCAGCCCCAGCATTTT
TRBJ1-1,TRBD1,NA,TRBV5-1,CASSSRLGQGPQSTEAFF,TGCGCCAGCAGCTCACGATTGGGACAGGGGCCCCAAAGTACTGAAGCTTTCTTT
TRBJ2-4,NA,few,TRBV5-4,CASSITDYGMAKNIQYF,TGTGCCAGCAGCATTACAGATTACGGGATGGCGAAAAACATTCAGTACTTC
TRBJ1-1,NA,NA,TRBV28,CASSPPLGRAAFF,TGTGCCAGCAGCCCGCCTTTAGGCAGGGCGGCTTTCTTT
TRBJ1-2,TRBD1,NA,TRBV5-1,CASSPGQVFQGGYTF,TGCGCCAGCAGCCCGGGACAGGTCTTCCAAGGGGGCTACACCTTC
TRBJ1-5,NA,NA,TRBV4-1,CASSQEGGVAYRNQLQHF,TGCGCCAGCAGCCAAGAGGGCGGGGTCGCTTATCGCAATCAGCTCCAGCATTTT
TRBJ1-5,TRBD1,NA,TRBV30,CAWTQGVHQPQHF,TGTGCCTGGACCCAGGGGGTGCATCAGCCCCAGCATTTT
TRBJ1-5,NA,NA,TRBV28,CASSLGQGRSQPQHF,TGTGCCAGCAGTTTAGGGCAGGGAAGAAGTCAGCCCCAGCATTTT
TRBJ2-3,TRBD2,NA,TRBV6-6,CASRDLSGSSPDTQYF,TGTGCCAGCCGCGACCTTAGCGGGAGCAGTCCAGATACGCAGTATTTT
TRBJ1-2,NA,medium-sized,TRBV5-4,CASSSDPQRGYGYTF,TGTGCCAGCAGCTCCGACCCCCAAAGAGGCTATGGCTACACCTTC
TRBJ1-2,TRBD1,few,TRBV19,CASSIGTVYGYTF,TGTGCCAGTAGTATCGGGACAGTTTATGGCTACACCTTC
TRBJ2-7,TRBD2,few,TRBV2,CASSEGLAYYEQYF,TGTGCCAGCAGTGAGGGACTAGCGTATTACGAGCAGTACTTC
TRBJ2-7,TRBD2,NA,TRBV9,CASSLSGMPSYEQYF,TGTGCCAGCAGCCTTAGCGGGATGCCCTCCTACGAGCAGTACTTC
TRBJ1-1,NA,NA,TRBV18,CASQGYTEAFF,TGTGCCAGTCAGGGTTACACTGAAGCTTTCTTT
TRBJ2-3,NA,NA,TRBV5-8,CASSLVAASTDTQYF,TGTGCCAGCAGCTTGGTGGCGGCAAGCACAGATACGCAGTATTTT
TRBJ2-1,TRBD2,NA,TRBV27,CASSLLAELRPANEQFF,TGTGCCAGCAGCCTACTAGCGGAGCTACGCCCGGCAAATGAGCAGTTCTTC
TRBJ1-1,NA,NA,TRBV7-9,CASSLTRLSAFF,TGTGCCAGCAGCTTGACTAGACTTTCAGCTTTCTTT
TRBJ2-7,TRBD2,NA,TRBV28,CASRIGLADVYEQYF,TGTGCCAGCAGAATAGGACTAGCGGACGTCTACGAGCAGTACTTC
TRBJ1-4,TRBD1,NA,TRBV5-1,CASSLTGGEKLFF,TGCGCCAGCAGCTTGACAGGGGGTGAAAAACTGTTTTTT
TRBJ2-7,NA,NA,TRBV28,CASSLAYYEQYF,TGTGCCAGCAGTCTCGCCTACTACGAGCAGTACTTC
TRBJ2-7,NA,NA,TRBV4-3,CASSQDLGDYEQYF,TGCGCCAGCAGCCAAGATCTAGGGGACTACGAGCAGTACTTC
TRBJ1-4,TRBD1,NA,TRBV19,CASSRTPSGTVIKGLFF,TGTGCCAGTAGTCGAACACCCTCCGGGACAGTCATCAAGGGGCTGTTTTTT
TRBJ1-3,TRBD1,few,TRBV19,CASSIDRGSSGNTIYF,TGTGCCAGTAGTATAGACAGGGGGTCCTCTGGAAACACCATATATTTT
TRBJ2-3,TRBD2,NA,TRBV5-1,CASSLEREYHPQYF,TGCGCCAGCAGCTTGGAGCGGGAGTATCATCCGCAGTATTTT
TRBJ2-3,NA,NA,TRBV12-1,CASSFVGAGECTDTQYF,TGTGCCAGCAGCTTTGTGGGAGCGGGGGAGTGCACAGATACGCAGTATTTT
TRBJ1-1,NA,NA,TRBV27,CASSLIFNSGAEAFF,TGTGCCAGCAGTTTAATTTTTAACAGCGGCGCTGAAGCTTTCTTT
TRBJ1-1,NA,NA,TRBV6-6,CASGDLEAFF,TGTGCCAGCGGAGACCTGGAAGCTTTCTTT
TRBJ1-2,TRBD1,few,TRBV29-1,CSVGPRQGAEGYTF,TGCAGCGTGGGCCCCAGACAGGGGGCGGAAGGCTACACCTTC